Following are 18 T cell receptor beta chains from one sample sequenced in a study of T cells expressing NK-cell markers. Each CDR3 protein gets one entry in TCRdb, which reprocessed the 5' RACE reads and gives no DNA. This sample's clone table lists about 110,000 distinct CDR3 sequences. The sample taken for sequencing was blood T cells: a sorted CD56 or NKG2C T cell subset, CD4+ or CD8+ T cells, or bulk PBMC T cells (not recorded which). The receptors were gathered from a woman aged 18 to 75 in good health.

This chain's CDR3 is CASSSGQGRNTIYF. The chain carries TRBV27 and TRBJ1-3; the TCRdb D gene call, TRBD1, has no DNA to confirm it. Germline CDR1 reads MNHEY; CDR2 reads SMNVEV (reference sequence). The CDR3 spans 14 residues.

CDR3 sequence reads: CASSSAGYNEQFF. The gene calls are TRBV7-6 and TRBJ2-1. The length of the CDR3 is 13 residues. CDR1 is SGHVS, CDR2 FNYEAQ, per germline.

The chain couples TRBV7-3 to TRBJ1-3; the TRBD1 assignment by TCRdb is unverifiable without DNA. Germline V gives CDR1 SGHTA, CDR2 FQGTGA. The CDR3 contains 18 residues. The CDR3 here is CASSLTWGTGLSGNTIYF.

The genes are TRBV10-2 and TRBJ2-1; TCRdb's D gene call, TRBD2, goes unchecked for lack of DNA. The CDR3 covers 15 residues. Germline lookup yields CDR1 WSHSY and CDR2 SAAADI. CDR3: CASSPPGGALNEQFF.

The chain couples TRBV27 to TRBJ2-7; the D gene TCRdb calls, TRBD2, cannot be checked with no DNA. The CDR3 contains 14 residues. Per the germline V gene, CDR1 is MNHEY and CDR2 is SMNVEV (reference sequence). The CDR3 sequence: CASNPPGRAREQYF.

This chain uses TRBV13 with TRBJ1-1. This CDR3 is built from 12 residues. Germline lookup yields CDR1 PRHDT and CDR2 FYEKMQ (reference sequence). The CDR3 spells CASSVQGAEAFF. Supplemented by reference TRBV13 and TRBJ1-1, the full variable domain reads AAGVIQSPRHLIKEKRETATLKCYPIPRHDTVYWYQQGPGQDPQFLISFYEKMQSDKGSIPDRFSAQQFSDYHSELNMSSLELGDSALYFCASSVQGAEAFFGQGTRLTVV.

The rearrangement joins TRBV27 to TRBJ2-7; the D call of TRBD1 rests on TCRdb alone, since no DNA is present to check it. The CDR3 consists of 14 residues. Germline CDR1 MNHEY, CDR2 SMNVEV (reference sequence). The CDR3 protein is CASSSSPAPYEQYF.

The gene calls are TRBV14 and TRBJ1-2. The CDR3 has 13 residues. CDR1 is SGHDN, CDR2 FVKESK, per germline. This CDR3 is CASSQLTGYGYTF. Combining the CDR3 with reference TRBV14 and TRBJ1-2 gives the whole variable domain EAGVTQFPSHSVIEKGQTVTLRCDPISGHDNLYWYRRVMGKEIKFLLHFVKESKQDESGMPNNRFLAERTGGTYSTLKVQPAELEDSGVYFCASSQLTGYGYTFGSGTRLTVV.

The rearrangement joins TRBV25-1 to TRBJ2-1; without DNA, the TCRdb call of TRBD1 cannot be checked. CDR1 and CDR2 from the germline V gene are MGHDK and SYGVNS. The CDR3 runs 15 residues. CDR3 amino acids: CASSDTGPSYNEQFF.

The rearrangement uses TRBV3-1 and TRBJ1-2; TCRdb's D call of TRBD1 is untestable without DNA. The CDR3 length is 13 residues. From germline, CDR1 is LGHDT and CDR2 YNNKEL (reference sequence). This CDR3 is CASSQDWSRAGTF. The whole variable domain, remainder taken from reference TRBV3-1 and TRBJ1-2, is DTAVSQTPKYLVTQMGNDKSIKCEQNLGHDTMYWYKQDSKKFLKIMFSYNNKELIINETVPNRFSPKSPDKAHLNLHINSLELGDSAVYFCASSQDWSRAGTFGSGTRLTVV.

The rearrangement links TRBV28 to TRBJ2-1; TCRdb returns TRBD1, unconfirmable since there is no DNA. Germline values: CDR1 MDHEN, CDR2 SYDVKM. This CDR3 is built from 19 residues. The CDR3 protein is CASSTPTGRGESSYNEQFF.

This chain links TRBV2 with TRBJ2-5; TCRdb's D call, TRBD2, is unchecked because there is no DNA. The CDR3 covers 15 residues. Germline V gene data show CDR1 as SNHLY and CDR2 as FYNNEI. CDR3 in amino acids: CASRLAGVYQETQYF. The full variable domain, rest sourced from reference TRBV2 and TRBJ2-5, is EPEVTQTPSHQVTQMGQEVILRCVPISNHLYFYWYRQILGQKVEFLVSFYNNEISEKSEIFDDQFSVERPDGSNFTLKIRSTKLEDSAMYFCASRLAGVYQETQYFGPGTRLLVL.

This CDR3 reads CSARVSPVYTGAEAFF. The V gene is TRBV20-1, the J gene TRBJ1-1; without DNA, the TCRdb call of TRBD1 cannot be checked. Germline CDR1 DFQATT, CDR2 SNEGSKA (reference sequence). This CDR3 is 16 amino acids long.

This chain uses TRBV6-2 or TRBV6-3 with TRBJ1-2; TCRdb lists TRBD1, though no DNA is available to test this call. Germline V gene data show CDR1 as MNHEY and CDR2 as SVGEGT. The CDR3 contains 15 residues. The CDR3 sequence: CASSSPRTENYGYTF.

The rearrangement links TRBV7-4 to TRBJ2-1; TCRdb outputs TRBD1, but without DNA this stays unchecked. In germline, CDR1 is SGHVT, CDR2 SQSDAQ. The CDR3 covers 14 residues. CDR3 residues: CASSLGDRYNEQFF. Full variable domain (rest looked up from reference TRBV7-4 and TRBJ2-1): GAGVSQSPRYKVAKRGRDVALRCDSISGHVTLYWYRQTLGQGSEVLTYSQSDAQRDKSGRPSGRFSAERPERSVSTLKIQRTEQGDSAVYLCASSLGDRYNEQFFGPGTRLTVL.

The chain employs TRBV18 and TRBJ2-1; TCRdb gives TRBD2 as the D gene, but with no DNA this cannot be confirmed. Germline V gene lookup returns CDR1 KGHSH and CDR2 LQKENI. This CDR3 region has 14 residues. CDR3 region: CASSPLGRYNEQFF.

J is TRBJ2-1 and V is TRBV6-2 or TRBV6-3; no DNA is available, so the TRBD2 call from TCRdb remains unchecked. Germline V gives CDR1 MNHEY, CDR2 SVGEGT. The CDR3 spans 15 residues. The CDR3 protein is CASGSSGEGGNEQFF.

The chain employs TRBV29-1 and TRBJ2-3; the TCRdb call, TRBD1, lacks DNA for checking. This CDR3 has 13 residues. Germline-derived CDR1 and CDR2 are SQVTM and ANQGSEA. The CDR3 sequence is CSAARGRTDTQYF.